This record concerns one TCR beta chain sequence. Assay: immunoSEQ multiplex PCR; the TCRdb copy retains only in-frame clones and omits some. The data hold roughly 300,000 clones, with more than 80% observed a single time. The germline V gene has CDR1 SGHTS and CDR2 YDEGEE. V dropped 5 bases and J dropped 6; count of bases not matched to a gene: 14. CDR3 size: 16 residues. Seattle researchers signed up patients amid active infection and tracked them longitudinally. This sample is drawn from a study of blood T cell repertoires in COVID-19. Sequenced sample: peripheral blood. The chain couples TRBV5-8 to TRBJ1-5, with 7 bases that match TRBD1. The sequence was collected from a woman in her twenties or thirties with COVID-19, enrolled during active disease. CDR3 amino acids: CASSRGLRGVSQPQHF. The CDR3 DNA sequence: TGTGCCAGCAGTCGAGGCCTCAGGGGGGTTAGTCAGCCCCAGCATTTT.